This entry features one T cell receptor (beta chain) sequence. The source of the sample is a study of blood T cell repertoires in COVID-19. TCRdb keeps only in-frame clones here, not all; method: immunoSEQ multiplex PCR. The sample includes 80,000 or so clones, about 88% of them seen just once. Germline V gene data show CDR1 as MRHNA and CDR2 as SNTAGT. Trimming shortened V by 2 bases and J by 6 bases, and 19 bases separated the two germline ends. The length of the CDR3 is 16 residues. V gene TRBV6-4 combines with J gene TRBJ1-1; D is unresolved. This clonotype was obtained from a man aged 60 to 69 with COVID-19, enrolled during active disease. Specimen: peripheral blood. Here the CDR3 reads CASSDAPGSRTAEAFF. Written as DNA, the CDR3 is TGTGCCAGCAGTGACGCCCCCGGGTCCAGAACGGCTGAAGCTTTCTTT.